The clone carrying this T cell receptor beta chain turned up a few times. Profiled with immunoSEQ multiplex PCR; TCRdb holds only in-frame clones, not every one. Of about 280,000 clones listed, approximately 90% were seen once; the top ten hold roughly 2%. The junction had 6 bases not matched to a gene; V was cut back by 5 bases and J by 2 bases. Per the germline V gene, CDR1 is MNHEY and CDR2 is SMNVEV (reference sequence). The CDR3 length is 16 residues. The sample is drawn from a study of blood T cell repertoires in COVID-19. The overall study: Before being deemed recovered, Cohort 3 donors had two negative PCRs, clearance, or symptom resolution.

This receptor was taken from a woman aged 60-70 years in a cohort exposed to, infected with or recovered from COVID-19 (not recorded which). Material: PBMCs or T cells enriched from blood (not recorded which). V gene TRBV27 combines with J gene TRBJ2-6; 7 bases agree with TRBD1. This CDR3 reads CASSLRQGAGANVLTF. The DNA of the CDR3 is TGTGCCAGCAGTCTTCGCCAGGGGGCTGGGGCCAACGTCCTGACTTTC.